This T cell receptor beta chain was sequenced for a study of T cell repertoires in cytomegalovirus infection. Study overall: Both recently identified HLA-C-restricted and well-studied HLA-B-restricted CMV epitopes were used in the study. Indicated by public TCR beta signatures were CMV infection and matching HLA type. Study results and caveats: The study found HLA-C-restricted CMV-specific TCR beta clonotypes dominating the ex vivo response. Summed frequency of shared TCR beta families picked out CMV carriers who also had the relevant HLA.

V lost 8 bases, J lost 1 base, and 11 bases lay in between. The CDR3 length is 13 residues. Germline V gene lookup returns CDR1 MGHDK and CDR2 SYGVNS. MiXCR, applied by TCRdb to the reads, yields one record per CDR3 protein. Seen here are tens of thousands of distinct CDR3 sequences, 20% to 25% observed once, and the top ten hold roughly 90%. About this clonotype: Its antigen is not known.

The chain uses TRBV25-1 and TRBJ1-1; tentatively, D is TRBD1 (6 bases). The specimen comprised CD8+ T cells from cultured PBMCs, sampled from culture after CMV antigen stimulation. The source is a human donor in good health (CMV status not recorded). Some clones in this sample may be carry-over from other donors' samples. Here the CDR3 reads CASERTANTEAFF. The DNA of the CDR3 is TGTGCCAGCGAAAGGACAGCGAACACTGAAGCTTTCTTT.